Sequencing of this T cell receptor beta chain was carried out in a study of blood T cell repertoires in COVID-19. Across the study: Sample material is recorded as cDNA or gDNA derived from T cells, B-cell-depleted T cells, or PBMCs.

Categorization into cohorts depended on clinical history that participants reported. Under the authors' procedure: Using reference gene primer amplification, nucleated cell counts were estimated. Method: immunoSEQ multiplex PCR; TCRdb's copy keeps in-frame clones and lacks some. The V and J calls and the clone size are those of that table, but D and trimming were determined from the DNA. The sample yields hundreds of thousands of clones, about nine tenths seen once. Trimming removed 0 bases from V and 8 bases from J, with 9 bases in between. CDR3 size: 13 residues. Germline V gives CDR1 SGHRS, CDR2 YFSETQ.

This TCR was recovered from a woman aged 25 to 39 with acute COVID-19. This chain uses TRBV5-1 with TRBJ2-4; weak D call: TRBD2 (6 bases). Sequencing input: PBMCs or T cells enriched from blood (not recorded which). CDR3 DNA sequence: TGCGCCAGCAGCTTGGGGAGGGAGGACATTCAGTACTTC. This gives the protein CASSLGREDIQYF.